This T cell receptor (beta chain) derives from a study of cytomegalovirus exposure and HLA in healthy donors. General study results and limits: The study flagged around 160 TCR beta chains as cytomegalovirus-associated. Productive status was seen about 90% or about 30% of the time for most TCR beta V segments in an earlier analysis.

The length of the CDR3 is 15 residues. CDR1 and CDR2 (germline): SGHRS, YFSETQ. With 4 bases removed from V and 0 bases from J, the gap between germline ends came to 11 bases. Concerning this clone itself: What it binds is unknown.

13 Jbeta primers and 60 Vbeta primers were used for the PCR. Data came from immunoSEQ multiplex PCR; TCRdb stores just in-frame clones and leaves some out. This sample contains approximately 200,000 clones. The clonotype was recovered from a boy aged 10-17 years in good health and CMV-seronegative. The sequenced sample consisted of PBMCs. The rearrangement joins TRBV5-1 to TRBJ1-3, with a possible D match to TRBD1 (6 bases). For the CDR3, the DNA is TGCGCCAGCAGCCCTCAGGGGACCTCTGGAAACACCATATATTTT. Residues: CASSPQGTSGNTIYF.